This TCR beta chain was profiled in a study of T cells in Graves' hyperthyroidism and ophthalmopathy. From RNA transcripts, TCR beta CDR3 regions were amplified. Primed by the HTBI set, a first-round RT-PCR was run on the TCR CDR3. MiXCR, run by TCRdb on the multiplex PCR reads, gives a single entry per CDR3 protein. This sample has around 760,000 distinct CDR3 sequences, with about 35% found just once. V lost 10 bases to trimming and J lost 7 bases, with 16 bases between them. CDR3 size: 12 residues. Germline V CDR1 and CDR2: MDHEN, SYDVKM. Hyperthyroidism, newly diagnosed and lasting under 2 months, affected patients aged 18 to 65.

The chain combines TRBV28 with TRBJ1-2; TRBD1 is a possible D gene (5 bases). The sequenced sample consisted of blood. The TCR sequence derives from a woman between 35 and 50 years old with Graves' hyperthyroidism. The chain's CDR3 is CAIVAQGSGYTF. The CDR3 DNA reads as TGTGCCATCGTGGCCCAGGGTAGTGGCTACACCTTC.